A selection of T cell receptor beta chains follows, all from one sample in a study of cytomegalovirus exposure and HLA in healthy donors. The assay was immunoSEQ multiplex PCR, and TCRdb's table has in-frame clones only and misses some. Of over 150,000 clones in the sample, roughly two thirds are singletons; the top ten hold around 4%. Input material: PBMCs. All receptors come from a young woman in good health and CMV-seropositive. Both conserved end residues are part of each CDR3. The order of the fields is V gene, D gene, clone size, J gene, CDR3 protein, CDR3 DNA. A D gene is named only where the DNA matches it firmly. Where a row states a size, it is once, few, many or the class of an expanded clone; other rows omit it.

TRBV14	TRBD1	.	TRBJ1-1	CASRRQGLRTEAFF	TGTGCCAGCAGGCGACAGGGATTGCGCACTGAAGCTTTCTTT
TRBV19	TRBD2	.	TRBJ2-3	CASSRTSGVPDTQYF	TGTGCCAGTAGTCGGACTAGCGGGGTTCCAGATACGCAGTATTTT
TRBV7-6	.	.	TRBJ2-2	CASSRLGGQNTGELFF	TGTGCCAGCAGCCGCCTCGGGGGTCAGAACACCGGGGAGCTGTTTTTT
TRBV19	TRBD2	once	TRBJ2-7	CASSPGRGVVYEQYF	TGTGCCAGTAGTCCTGGCCGGGGGGTCGTGTACGAGCAGTACTTC
TRBV4-2	TRBD1	.	TRBJ1-6	CASSQRQGTNSPLHF	TGTGCCAGCAGCCAAAGACAGGGGACGAATTCACCCCTCCACTTT
TRBV4-1	.	.	TRBJ2-1	CASSQETDYEQFF	TGCGCCAGCAGCCAAGAAACCGACTACGAGCAGTTCTTC
TRBV6-6	.	.	TRBJ1-1	CASSYSSNRVPTEAFF	TGTGCCAGCAGTTACTCATCCAACAGGGTACCCACTGAAGCTTTCTTT
TRBV19	.	.	TRBJ2-6	CATGDITSGANVLTF	TGTGCCACCGGGGACATTACCTCTGGGGCCAACGTCCTGACTTTC
TRBV7-8	TRBD2	.	TRBJ2-7	CASSLVVSPNPSGVYEQYF	TGTGCCAGCAGCTTAGTTGTTTCTCCGAACCCTAGCGGGGTATACGAGCAGTACTTC
TRBV6-8	TRBD2	.	TRBJ2-7	CASSFPKTFSGGSSSSYEQYF	TGTGCCAGCAGTTTCCCCAAAACCTTTAGCGGGGGGTCCTCAAGCTCCTACGAGCAGTACTTC
TRBV30	TRBD2	.	TRBJ2-3	CAATSGSTDTQYF	TGTGCCGCTACTAGCGGGAGCACAGATACGCAGTATTTT
TRBV5-8	TRBD1	once	TRBJ2-7	CASSQVGQGRYEQYF	TGTGCCAGCAGTCAGGTAGGACAGGGGAGGTACGAGCAGTACTTC
TRBV7-9	.	.	TRBJ2-7	CASSPQGNYEQYF	TGTGCCAGCAGCCCTCAGGGGAACTACGAGCAGTACTTC
TRBV19	TRBD1	.	TRBJ2-6	CASSISYDRAAGTGANVLTF	TGTGCCAGTAGTATCTCCTATGACAGGGCCGCGGGTACTGGGGCCAACGTCCTGACTTTC
TRBV27	TRBD1	.	TRBJ2-7	CASSLGTGNPYEQYF	TGTGCCAGCAGTTTGGGGACAGGGAACCCCTACGAGCAGTACTTC
TRBV19	.	few	TRBJ2-7	CASSIDRNYEQYF	TGTGCCAGTAGTATAGATCGGAACTACGAGCAGTACTTC
TRBV19	.	once	TRBJ1-4	CASTAGNEKLFF	TGTGCCAGTACCGCGGGTAATGAAAAACTGTTTTTT
TRBV5-1	.	.	TRBJ2-2	CASETPNTGELFF	TGCGCCAGCGAAACTCCGAACACCGGGGAGCTGTTTTTT
TRBV30	TRBD1	.	TRBJ1-5	CAWDPGQGRGGNQPQHF	TGTGCCTGGGATCCGGGACAGGGGAGAGGGGGCAATCAGCCCCAGCATTTT
TRBV19	.	once	TRBJ2-5	CASSIKARQAETQYF	TGTGCCAGTAGTATAAAGGCCCGGCAGGCAGAGACCCAGTACTTC
TRBV27	TRBD1	.	TRBJ1-2	CASSIGQGHYYGYTF	TGTGCCAGCAGTATCGGACAGGGTCATTACTATGGCTACACCTTC
TRBV7-9	.	.	TRBJ2-1	CASSLPGVSYNEQFF	TGTGCCAGCAGCTTACCGGGGGTATCCTACAATGAGCAGTTCTTC
TRBV7-9	TRBD1	.	TRBJ1-5	CASSSHRDRGRIQPQHF	TGTGCCAGCAGCTCACATCGGGACAGGGGGCGGATTCAGCCCCAGCATTTT
TRBV6-1	TRBD2	.	TRBJ2-3	CASSRASGRADTQYF	TGTGCCAGCAGTCGAGCCAGCGGGAGGGCCGATACGCAGTATTTT